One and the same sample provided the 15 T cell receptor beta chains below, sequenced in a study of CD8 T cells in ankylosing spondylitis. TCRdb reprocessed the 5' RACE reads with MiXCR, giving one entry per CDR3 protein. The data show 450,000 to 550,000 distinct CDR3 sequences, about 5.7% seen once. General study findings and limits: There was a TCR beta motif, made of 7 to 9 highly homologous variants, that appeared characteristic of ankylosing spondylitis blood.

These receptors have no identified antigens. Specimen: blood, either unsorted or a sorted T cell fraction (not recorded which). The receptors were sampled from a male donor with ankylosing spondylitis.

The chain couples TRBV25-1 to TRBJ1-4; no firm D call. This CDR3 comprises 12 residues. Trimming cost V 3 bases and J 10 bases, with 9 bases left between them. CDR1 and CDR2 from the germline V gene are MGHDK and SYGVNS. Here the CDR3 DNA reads TGTGCCAGCAGTGACAGGCCAGGAAAACTGTTTTTT. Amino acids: CASSDRPGKLFF.

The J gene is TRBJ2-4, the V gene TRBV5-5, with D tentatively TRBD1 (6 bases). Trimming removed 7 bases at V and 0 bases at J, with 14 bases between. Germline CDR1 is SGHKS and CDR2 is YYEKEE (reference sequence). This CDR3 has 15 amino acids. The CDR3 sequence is CASLNQGLAKNIQYF. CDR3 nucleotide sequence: TGTGCCAGCCTTAATCAGGGGCTAGCCAAAAACATTCAGTACTTC.

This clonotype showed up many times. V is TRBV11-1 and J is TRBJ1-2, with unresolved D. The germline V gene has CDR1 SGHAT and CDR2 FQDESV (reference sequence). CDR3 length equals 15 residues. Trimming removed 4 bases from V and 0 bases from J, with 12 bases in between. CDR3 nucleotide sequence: TGTGCCAGCAGCTCGTCGACGGCAGCTAACTATGGCTACACCTTC. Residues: CASSSSTAANYGYTF.

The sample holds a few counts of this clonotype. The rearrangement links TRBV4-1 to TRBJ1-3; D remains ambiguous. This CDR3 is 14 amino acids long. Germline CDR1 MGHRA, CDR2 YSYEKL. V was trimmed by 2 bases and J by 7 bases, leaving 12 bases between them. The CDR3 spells CASSQYPWGNTIYF. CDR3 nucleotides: TGCGCCAGCAGCCAATATCCGTGGGGTAACACCATATATTTT.

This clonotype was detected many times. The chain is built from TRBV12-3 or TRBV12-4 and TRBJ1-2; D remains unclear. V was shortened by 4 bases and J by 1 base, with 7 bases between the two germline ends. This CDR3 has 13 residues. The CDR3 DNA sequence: TGTGCCAGCAGTTGGGGTTTTAACTATGGCTACACCTTC. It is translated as CASSWGFNYGYTF.

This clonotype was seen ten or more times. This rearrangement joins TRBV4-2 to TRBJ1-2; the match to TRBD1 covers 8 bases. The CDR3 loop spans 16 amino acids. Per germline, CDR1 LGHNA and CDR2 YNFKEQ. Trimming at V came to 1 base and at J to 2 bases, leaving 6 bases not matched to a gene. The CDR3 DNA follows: TGTGCCAGCAGCCAAGTCGGACAGGGCGCAAACTATGGCTACACCTTC. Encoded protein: CASSQVGQGANYGYTF.

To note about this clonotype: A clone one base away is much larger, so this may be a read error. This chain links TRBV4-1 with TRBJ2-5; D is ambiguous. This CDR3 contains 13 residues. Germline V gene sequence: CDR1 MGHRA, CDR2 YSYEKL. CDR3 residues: CATSPHREETQYF. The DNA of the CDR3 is TGCGCCACCAGCCCCCACAGAGAAGAGACCCAGTACTTC.

The CDR3 coding sequence is TGCGCCAGCAGCCAAGTTGGAAACAGGTACGAGCAGTACTTC. Translated: CASSQVGNRYEQYF. This chain connects TRBV4-3 to TRBJ2-7, with TRBD1 as a possible D gene (5 bases). CDR3 size: 14 residues. V lost 1 base to trimming and J lost 4 bases, with 11 bases between them. The germline CDR1 and CDR2 sequences are LGHNA and YSLEER.

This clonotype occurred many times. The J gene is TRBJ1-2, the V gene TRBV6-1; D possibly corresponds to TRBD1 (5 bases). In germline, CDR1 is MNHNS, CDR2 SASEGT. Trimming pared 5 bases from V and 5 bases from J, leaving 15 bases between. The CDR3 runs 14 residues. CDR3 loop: CASSLRDRPYGYTF. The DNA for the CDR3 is TGTGCCAGCAGTCTAAGGGACCGCCCTTATGGCTACACCTTC.

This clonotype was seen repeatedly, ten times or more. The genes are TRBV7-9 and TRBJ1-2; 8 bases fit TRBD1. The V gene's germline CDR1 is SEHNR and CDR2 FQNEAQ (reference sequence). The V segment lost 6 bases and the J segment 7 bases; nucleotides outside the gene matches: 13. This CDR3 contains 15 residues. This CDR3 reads CASSREIDRGRGYTF. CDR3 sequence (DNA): TGTGCCAGCAGTCGTGAAATCGACAGGGGACGTGGCTACACCTTC.

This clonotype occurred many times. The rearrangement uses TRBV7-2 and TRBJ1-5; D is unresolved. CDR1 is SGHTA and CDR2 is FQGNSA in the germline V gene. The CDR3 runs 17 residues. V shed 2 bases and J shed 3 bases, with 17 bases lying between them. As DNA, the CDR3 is TGTGCCAGCAGCTTAAGAATGGCTTCTGGTACCAATCAGCCCCAGCATTTT. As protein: CASSLRMASGTNQPQHF.

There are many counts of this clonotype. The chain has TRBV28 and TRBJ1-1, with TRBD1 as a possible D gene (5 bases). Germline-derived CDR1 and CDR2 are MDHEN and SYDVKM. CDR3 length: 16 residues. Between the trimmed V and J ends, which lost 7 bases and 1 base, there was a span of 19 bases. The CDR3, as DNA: TGTGCCAGCAACCACAACTCGTGGGGCAGGAACACTGAAGCTTTCTTT. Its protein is CASNHNSWGRNTEAFF.

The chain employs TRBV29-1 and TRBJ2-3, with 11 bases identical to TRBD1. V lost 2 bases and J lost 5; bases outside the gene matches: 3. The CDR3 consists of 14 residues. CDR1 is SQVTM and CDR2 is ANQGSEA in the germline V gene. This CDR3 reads CSVELGQGGDTQYF. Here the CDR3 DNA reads TGCAGCGTTGAACTGGGACAGGGGGGAGATACGCAGTATTTT.

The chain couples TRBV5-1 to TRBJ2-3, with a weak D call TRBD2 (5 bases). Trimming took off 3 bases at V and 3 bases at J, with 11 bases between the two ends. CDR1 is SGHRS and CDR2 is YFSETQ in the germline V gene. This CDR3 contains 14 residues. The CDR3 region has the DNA TGCGCCAGCAGCTCGCCCGGGATGACAGATACGCAGTATTTT. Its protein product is CASSSPGMTDTQYF.

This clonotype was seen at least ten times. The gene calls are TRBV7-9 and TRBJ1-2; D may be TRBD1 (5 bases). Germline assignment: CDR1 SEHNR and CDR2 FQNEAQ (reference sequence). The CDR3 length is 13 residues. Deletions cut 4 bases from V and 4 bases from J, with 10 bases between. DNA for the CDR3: TGTGCCAGCAGCTCGGGGACGGCCTATGGCTACACCTTC. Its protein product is CASSSGTAYGYTF.